Listed here are 8 T cell receptor beta chains from one sample, sequenced in a study of CD8+CD57+ T cells in acquired aplastic anemia. The use of genomic DNA as template underpinned the TCR beta VDJ and CDR3 profiling. MiXCR, applied by TCRdb to the reads, yields one record per CDR3 protein. The profile shows about 210,000 distinct CDR3 sequences, around 32% of them singletons. Sequenced input: sorted CD4+, CD8+, or CD8+CD57+ T cells (not recorded which) from PBMCs. The receptor set was obtained from a human donor in good health, serving as a control.

This sequence joins TRBV20-1 and TRBJ2-7; the D is unclear. V shed 0 bases and J shed 3 bases, with 9 bases lying between them. The germline V gene encodes CDR1 DFQATT and CDR2 SNEGSKA (reference sequence). The length of the CDR3 is 13 residues. CDR3 amino acids: CSARDLSGYEQYF. CDR3 DNA: TGCAGTGCTAGAGATTTGTCCGGCTACGAGCAGTACTTC.

This clonotype came up many times. CDR3 in amino acids: CASSPGAGMVYEQYF. CDR3 nucleotides: TGTGCCAGCAGCCCAGGGGCGGGGATGGTTTACGAGCAGTACTTC. This chain joins TRBV7-3 and TRBJ2-7; D may correspond to TRBD1 or TRBD2 (6 bases each). V gave up 5 bases and J gave up 4 bases, with 18 bases separating them. From germline, CDR1 is SGHTA and CDR2 FQGTGA. The CDR3 covers 15 residues.

This clonotype occurred a few times. The J gene is TRBJ2-7, the V gene TRBV15, with unresolved D. The germline gives CDR1 LNHNV, CDR2 YYDKDF (reference sequence). The CDR3 length is 13 residues. The V gene lost 8 bases and the J gene lost 5 bases, with 16 bases spanning the gap. CDR3 in DNA: TGTGCCACCGCATCCAGTCACGGCCACGAGCAGTACTTC. It translates to CATASSHGHEQYF. The full variable domain, completed using reference TRBV15 and TRBJ2-7, is DAMVIQNPRYQVTQFGKPVTLSCSQTLNHNVMYWYQQKSSQAPKLLFHYYDKDFNNEADTPDNFQSRRPNTSFCFLDIRSPGLGDTAMYLCATASSHGHEQYFGPGTRLTVT.

This clonotype showed up just a few times. A read error may explain this, as a much larger clone is one base away. The rearrangement uses TRBV7-8 and TRBJ1-6; no firm D call. The CDR3 has 14 amino acids. The germline gives CDR1 SGHVS, CDR2 FQNEAQ. Trimming cost V 5 bases and J 8 bases, with 13 bases left between them. CDR3 nucleotide sequence: TGTGCCAGCAGCCAACTGGGGTGGCATTCACCCCTCCACTTT. Its translation is CASSQLGWHSPLHF. Using reference TRBV7-8 and TRBJ1-6 for the parts outside the CDR3, the full variable domain is GAGVSQSPRYKVAKRGQDVALRCDPISGHVSLFWYQQALGQGPEFLTYFQNEAQLDKSGLPSDRFFAERPEGSVSTLKIQRTQQEDSAVYLCASSQLGWHSPLHFGNGTRLTVT.

This clonotype was seen only once. A single base separates this from a much larger clone, so it may be a read error. A read error is likely, as this CDR3 ends without the conserved phenylalanine or tryptophan. The chain combines TRBV11-2 with TRBJ2-1; D is undetermined. Trimming pared 4 bases from V and 9 bases from J, leaving 7 bases between. This CDR3 contains 11 residues. CDR1 is SGHAT and CDR2 is FQNNGV in the germline V gene. CDR3 DNA: TGTGCCAGCAGCTCCTCCCCTGAGCAGTTCTCC. Translating it yields CASSSSPEQFS.

This clonotype was counted at least ten times. The chain carries TRBV12-3 or TRBV12-4 and TRBJ1-4, with D unresolved. Trimming left V 2 bases short and J 13 bases short, with 8 bases between. The CDR3 runs to 11 residues. The CDR3 loop reads CASSLPGVLFF. Here the CDR3 DNA reads TGTGCCAGCAGTTTACCCGGTGTACTGTTTTTT.

This clonotype came up many times. The genes are TRBV10-3 and TRBJ1-2, with D perhaps TRBD1 (5 bases). The CDR3 contains 15 residues. Germline lookup yields CDR1 ENHRY and CDR2 SYGVKD. Deletions cut 4 bases from V and 6 bases from J, with 18 bases between. The CDR3 sequence: CAISVRGEREDGYTF. DNA for the CDR3: TGTGCCATCAGTGTACGGGGGGAGAGGGAAGATGGCTACACCTTC.

This rearrangement joins TRBV11-1 to TRBJ1-1, with D hard to call. The V gene lost 3 bases and the J gene lost 3 bases, with 14 bases spanning the gap. There are 15 residues in the CDR3. Germline lookup yields CDR1 SGHAT and CDR2 FQDESV (reference sequence). CDR3 in amino acids: CASSFYPSSDTEAFF. The CDR3 DNA sequence: TGTGCCAGCAGCTTTTATCCTTCCTCGGACACTGAAGCTTTCTTT.